Below are 21 T cell receptor beta chains sequenced from a single sample in a study of PD-L1 blockade in urothelial cancer. TCRdb keeps only in-frame clones here, not all; method: immunoSEQ multiplex PCR. This sample has some 74,000 clones, with around 81% found just once. The sample's time point: pretreatment peripheral blood. Sequenced material: PBMCs, taken around atezolizumab (anti-PD-L1) treatment. The receptors here all came from a middle-aged man with urothelial cancer.

J is TRBJ1-5 and V is TRBV2; 7 bases are a match to TRBD1. Germline CDR1 is SNHLY and CDR2 is FYNNEI. The CDR3 is 15 amino acids. J gave up 2 bases and V 8 bases, and 9 bases lay outside the gene matches. The CDR3 nucleotides are TGTGCCAGCCGGAAGGACAGGATGGGCAATCAGCCCCAGCATTTT. Protein sequence: CASRKDRMGNQPQHF.

The rearrangement joins TRBV2 to TRBJ1-4, with 8 bases identical to TRBD1. J was trimmed by 3 bases and V by 4 bases; bases with no gene match: 4. This CDR3 has 15 amino acids. CDR1 is SNHLY, CDR2 FYNNEI, per germline. CDR3 loop: CASSVGQGPNEKLFF. In DNA form, the CDR3 reads TGTGCCAGCAGTGTAGGACAGGGCCCTAATGAAAAACTGTTTTTT.

The V gene is TRBV5-4, the J gene TRBJ2-2, with 8 bases identical to TRBD1. The V gene's germline CDR1 is SGHNT and CDR2 YYREEE (reference sequence). The junction had 12 bases not matched to a gene; V was cut back by 7 bases and J by 4 bases. This CDR3 is built from 16 residues. The CDR3 is CASWQGTGHPTGELFF. In nucleotides, the CDR3 is TGTGCCAGCTGGCAAGGGACAGGTCATCCCACCGGGGAGCTGTTTTTT.

The chain carries TRBV10-3 and TRBJ2-7; TRBD1 matches at 8 bases. There are 17 residues in the CDR3. With 3 bases clipped from V and 0 bases from J, the junction kept 10 bases outside the gene matches. Germline V gene lookup returns CDR1 ENHRY and CDR2 SYGVKD. CDR3 DNA: TGTGCCATCAGTGATCTTACCGGACAGGGTGGCTCCTACGAGCAGTACTTC. Protein sequence: CAISDLTGQGGSYEQYF.

The J gene is TRBJ2-1, the V gene TRBV7-9; TRBD2 aligns across 7 bases. This CDR3 comprises 16 residues. Germline V lookup: CDR1 SEHNR, CDR2 FQNEAQ (reference sequence). V lost 5 bases to trimming and J lost 8 bases; unmatched junction nucleotides: 15. The chain's CDR3 is CASSEGLTNVGHEQFF. The CDR3 bases are TGTGCCAGCAGCGAGGGACTAACAAACGTCGGGCATGAGCAGTTCTTC. The variable domain in full, completed from reference TRBV7-9 and TRBJ2-1, reads DTGVSQNPRHKITKRGQNVTFRCDPISEHNRLYWYRQTLGQGPEFLTYFQNEAQLEKSRLLSDRFSAERPKGSFSTLEIQRTEQGDSAMYLCASSEGLTNVGHEQFFGPGTRLTVL.

The J gene is TRBJ1-4, the V gene TRBV11-2; D is possibly TRBD1 (6 bases). V was clipped by 4 bases and J by 7 bases, with 13 bases between them. The CDR3 length is 14 residues. From germline, CDR1 is SGHAT and CDR2 FQNNGV. DNA for the CDR3: TGTGCCAGCAGCTCCTACAGGGTTGGTGAAAAACTGTTTTTT. Its translation is CASSSYRVGEKLFF.

The chain links TRBV2 to TRBJ2-1; 9 bases line up with TRBD1. Germline CDR1 and CDR2: SNHLY and FYNNEI. After removal of 6 bases from V and 10 bases from J, the junction contained 10 bases not matched to a gene. This CDR3 has 14 residues. CDR3 region: CASSSGTGFREQFF. As DNA, the CDR3 is TGTGCCAGCAGCTCCGGGACAGGGTTCAGGGAGCAGTTCTTC.

The rearrangement links TRBV19 to TRBJ1-2, with TRBD1 identical over 7 bases. The CDR3 extends over 12 amino acids. The germline V gene encodes CDR1 LNHDA and CDR2 SQIVND (reference sequence). Trimming took 6 bases from V and 6 from J; bases not matched to a gene: 4. The CDR3 DNA reads as TGTGCCAGTAGGGGACAGCGAGATGGCTACACCTTC. It yields the protein CASRGQRDGYTF.

The V gene is TRBV5-1, the J gene TRBJ2-2, with 11 positions matching TRBD2. The CDR3 consists of 15 residues. V lost 1 base and J lost 5; bases outside the gene matches: 1. CDR1 and CDR2 from the germline V gene are SGHRS and YFSETQ. The DNA of the CDR3 is TGCGCCAGCAGCTTGACTAGCGGGAGAACCGGGGAGCTGTTTTTT. Amino acids: CASSLTSGRTGELFF.

This clone was seen only once. The chain has TRBV5-1 and TRBJ2-1; TRBD2 matches at 8 bases. CDR1 SGHRS and CDR2 YFSETQ come from the germline V gene. The CDR3 has 16 residues. V gave up 0 bases and J gave up 4 bases; unmatched junction bases: 6. CDR3: CASSLAGAGAYNEQFF. The CDR3 DNA reads TGCGCCAGCAGCTTGGCCGGAGCGGGAGCTTACAATGAGCAGTTCTTC. The full variable domain, rest sourced from reference TRBV5-1 and TRBJ2-1, is KAGVTQTPRYLIKTRGQQVTLSCSPISGHRSVSWYQQTPGQGLQFLFEYFSETQRNKGNFPGRFSGRQFSNSRSEMNVSTLELGDSALYLCASSLAGAGAYNEQFFGPGTRLTVL.

The V gene is TRBV7-2, the J gene TRBJ2-7; a weak D match, TRBD2 (6 bases). The ends were cut back, 5 bases at V and 3 bases at J, with 11 bases in the middle. Germline CDR1 SGHTA, CDR2 FQGNSA. This CDR3 has 13 amino acids. The chain's CDR3 is CASSRGTVYEQYF. CDR3 sequence (DNA): TGTGCCAGCAGCCGCGGGACTGTCTACGAGCAGTACTTC.

The chain combines TRBV19 with TRBJ2-3, with 9 bases identical to TRBD2. Germline CDR1 LNHDA, CDR2 SQIVND (reference sequence). V was pared by 5 bases and J by 2 bases, with 2 bases of the junction left unmatched. The CDR3 contains 14 residues. The CDR3 here is CASSPSGTTDTQYF. CDR3 coding DNA: TGTGCCAGTAGTCCTAGCGGGACCACAGATACGCAGTATTTT.

This clone was recorded a few times. The rearrangement joins TRBV18 to TRBJ2-7, with D possibly being TRBD2 (5 bases). The V end was cut by 2 bases, the J end by 4 bases, with 12 bases between. CDR1 and CDR2 (germline): KGHSH, LQKENI. The CDR3 spans 14 residues. In DNA, the CDR3 is TGTGCCAGCTCACCAGGCGGGCCCAGATACGAGCAGTACTTC. Translated, it gives CASSPGGPRYEQYF.

The chain recombines TRBV19 with TRBJ2-7; 7 nucleotides match TRBD2. Germline V gene lookup returns CDR1 LNHDA and CDR2 SQIVND (reference sequence). J gave up 7 bases and V 3 bases, and 9 bases lay outside the gene matches. The CDR3 has 14 amino acids. Here the CDR3 reads CASSMQLAQAEQYF. In DNA form, the CDR3 reads TGTGCCAGTAGTATGCAACTAGCGCAGGCGGAGCAGTACTTC. Variable domain in full (rest from reference TRBV19 and TRBJ2-7): DGGITQSPKYLFRKEGQNVTLSCEQNLNHDAMYWYRQDPGQGLRLIYYSQIVNDFQKGDIAEGYSVSREKKESFPLTVTSAQKNPTAFYLCASSMQLAQAEQYFGPGTRLTVT.

J is TRBJ2-7 and V is TRBV30, with 7 nucleotides matching TRBD2. The CDR3 is made up of 15 amino acids. J gave up 6 bases and V 2 bases, and 13 bases lay outside the gene matches. The germline CDR1 and CDR2 sequences are GTSNPN and SVGIG (reference sequence). CDR3 region: CAWSRVVAGVGEQYF. CDR3 coding DNA: TGTGCCTGGAGTAGAGTTGTAGCGGGCGTGGGCGAGCAGTACTTC.

The CDR3 nucleotides are TGTGCCAGCTCACCCGGCCGGGTTAGCAATCAGCCCCAGCATTTT. Protein: CASSPGRVSNQPQHF. The V gene is TRBV18, the J gene TRBJ1-5; D remains ambiguous. Per the germline V gene, CDR1 is KGHSH and CDR2 is LQKENI. V shed 3 bases and J shed 0 bases, with 9 bases lying between them. The CDR3 loop spans 15 amino acids.

This clone was counted a single time. J is TRBJ1-5 and V is TRBV18, with no clear D. Trimming removed 2 bases from V and 5 bases from J, with 4 bases in between. Germline-derived CDR1 and CDR2 are KGHSH and LQKENI. The CDR3 runs 12 residues. Here the CDR3 reads CASSPTDQPQHF. CDR3 nucleotide sequence: TGTGCCAGCTCACCAACGGATCAGCCCCAGCATTTT.

This chain connects TRBV29-1 to TRBJ1-2; 9 bases align to TRBD1. V lost 6 bases to trimming and J lost 7 bases; unmatched junction nucleotides: 9. The CDR3 has 13 residues. CDR1 is SQVTM and CDR2 is ANQGSEA in the germline V gene. CDR3 sequence (DNA): TGCAGCGTCGAACCGGGACAGGGACGTGGCTACACCTTC. Translating it yields CSVEPGQGRGYTF.

The chain carries TRBV27 and TRBJ2-5; D is perhaps TRBD1 or TRBD2 (6 bases each). V dropped 6 bases and J dropped 3 bases, with 17 bases sitting between them. This CDR3 comprises 15 residues. Germline V gene sequence: CDR1 MNHEY, CDR2 SMNVEV (reference sequence). The CDR3, as DNA: TGTGCCAGCAGGTTAGGGGGGTTTAGCGAAGAGACCCAGTACTTC. The encoded protein is CASRLGGFSEETQYF.

The chain employs TRBV18 and TRBJ2-5; 7 nucleotides align to TRBD1. Germline lookup yields CDR1 KGHSH and CDR2 LQKENI. V lost 4 bases to trimming and J lost 3 bases; unmatched junction nucleotides: 8. The CDR3 is made up of 15 amino acids. DNA for the CDR3: TGTGCCAGCTCACGGGATGACAGGGTCAAAGAGACCCAGTACTTC. It codes for CASSRDDRVKETQYF.

The chain employs TRBV18 and TRBJ2-2; 7 bases match TRBD1. The junction had 8 bases not matched to a gene; V was cut back by 3 bases and J by 7 bases. The CDR3 extends over 15 amino acids. Per the germline V gene, CDR1 is KGHSH and CDR2 is LQKENI. In nucleotides, the CDR3 is TGTGCCAGCTCACCTGCGACAGGGTTGAACGGGGAGCTGTTTTTT. Its translation is CASSPATGLNGELFF.